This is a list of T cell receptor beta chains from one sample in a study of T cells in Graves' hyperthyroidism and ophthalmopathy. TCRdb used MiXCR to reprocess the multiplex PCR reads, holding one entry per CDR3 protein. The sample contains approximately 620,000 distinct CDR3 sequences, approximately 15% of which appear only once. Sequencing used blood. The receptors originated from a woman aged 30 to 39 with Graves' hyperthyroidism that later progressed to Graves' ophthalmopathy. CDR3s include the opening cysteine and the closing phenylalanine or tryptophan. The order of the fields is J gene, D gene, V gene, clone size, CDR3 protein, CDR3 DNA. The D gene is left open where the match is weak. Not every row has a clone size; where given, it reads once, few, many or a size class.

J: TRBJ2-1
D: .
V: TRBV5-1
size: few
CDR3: CASSSWDSDNEQFF
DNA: TGCGCCAGCAGCTCGTGGGACTCCGACAATGAGCAGTTCTTC

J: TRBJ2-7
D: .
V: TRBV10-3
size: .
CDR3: CAISESGLERAYEQYF
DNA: TGTGCCATCAGTGAGTCAGGGCTAGAGAGGGCCTACGAGCAGTACTTC

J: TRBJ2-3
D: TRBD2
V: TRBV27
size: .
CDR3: CATLGRGGLDTQYF
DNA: TGTGCCACCCTGGGGCGGGGGGGCTTGGATACGCAGTATTTT

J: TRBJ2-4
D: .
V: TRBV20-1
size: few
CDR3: CSALGELAKNIQYF
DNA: TGCAGTGCTTTAGGCGAGCTAGCCAAAAACATTCAGTACTTC

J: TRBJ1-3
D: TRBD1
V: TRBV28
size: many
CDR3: CASSQGTASGNTIYF
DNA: TGTGCCAGCAGTCAGGGGACAGCCTCTGGAAACACCATATATTTT

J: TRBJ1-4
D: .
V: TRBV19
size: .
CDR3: CASEPGGTGSLFF
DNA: TGTGCCAGTGAGCCCGGGGGGACTGGTTCACTGTTTTTT

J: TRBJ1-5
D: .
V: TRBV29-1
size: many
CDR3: CSVDLRGARNQPQHF
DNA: TGCAGCGTTGATTTGAGGGGCGCTCGCAATCAGCCCCAGCATTTT

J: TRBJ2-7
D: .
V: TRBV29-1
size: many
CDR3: CSVVIFGGNEQYF
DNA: TGCAGCGTTGTAATTTTTGGGGGAAACGAGCAGTACTTC

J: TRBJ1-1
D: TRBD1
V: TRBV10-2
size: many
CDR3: CASSDYLGQGNTEAFF
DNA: TGCGCCAGCAGTGACTACTTAGGACAGGGGAACACTGAAGCTTTCTTT

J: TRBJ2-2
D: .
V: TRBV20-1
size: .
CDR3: CSARGLGTGELFF
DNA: TGCAGTGCTAGGGGATTGGGAACCGGGGAGCTGTTTTTT

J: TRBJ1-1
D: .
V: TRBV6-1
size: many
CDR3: CASTEVATEAFF
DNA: TGTGCCAGCACCGAGGTTGCCACTGAAGCTTTCTTT